These T cell receptor beta chains were read from a single sample in a study of glioma-infiltrating T cells after dendritic cell vaccination. The data were produced by immunoSEQ multiplex PCR, yet TCRdb's version contains in-frame clones alone and is incomplete. The sample lists roughly 85,000 clones; 85% were seen once. The sequenced sample was blood, obtained after dendritic cell vaccination. Receptor source: a human donor with glioblastoma. CDR3s include the opening cysteine and the closing phenylalanine or tryptophan. The D gene is left open where the match is weak. The size field is filled for only some rows; it gives once, few, many or a size class.

>NA|TRBJ2-2|few|TRBV30
TGTGCCTGGAGCGTGATCCCAGGGAGGAGCACCGGGGAGCTGTTTTTT
CAWSVIPGRSTGELFF
>NA|TRBJ2-5|NA|TRBV19
TGTGCCAGTAGTATACGACGGACAGCCAGCCAAGAGACCCAGTACTTC
CASSIRRTASQETQYF
>NA|TRBJ1-1|NA|TRBV11-2
TGTGCCAGCAGCTTAGAGGCGGTGAACACTGAAGCTTTCTTT
CASSLEAVNTEAFF
>TRBD2|TRBJ2-5|NA|TRBV7-2
TGTGCCAGCAGTGTAGCGGGGGGGCAGAAAACCCAGTACTTC
CASSVAGGQKTQYF
>NA|TRBJ2-3|once|TRBV5-4
TGTGCCAGCAGCTTGGACCGGACTTCAATCACAGATACGCAGTATTTT
CASSLDRTSITDTQYF
>NA|TRBJ1-2|NA|TRBV7-7
TGTGCCAGCAGCCCCTTGCAGGGGTCTTATGGCTACACCTTC
CASSPLQGSYGYTF
>TRBD1|TRBJ2-1|NA|TRBV5-1
TGCGCCAGCAGCGTAGGACAGGGAGGTTATGAGCAGTTCTTC
CASSVGQGGYEQFF
>TRBD2|TRBJ2-1|few|TRBV4-1
TGCGCCAGCAGCAAGTTCGGGACTAGCGGGTCCTACAATGAGCAGTTCTTC
CASSKFGTSGSYNEQFF
>NA|TRBJ1-5|NA|TRBV2
TGTGCCAGCAGCACTAATACGCGGAGTCATCAGCCCCAGCATTTT
CASSTNTRSHQPQHF
>TRBD1|TRBJ1-2|NA|TRBV2
TGTGCCAGCAGCGAACCTCCGGGACAGCATAACTATGGCTACACCTTC
CASSEPPGQHNYGYTF
>TRBD2|TRBJ2-2|NA|TRBV28
TGTGCCAGCAGTACCCTACTAGCGGGAGTTCTCACCGGGGAGCTGTTTTTT
CASSTLLAGVLTGELFF
>NA|TRBJ2-6|NA|TRBV5-8
TGTGCCTATCGACAGACTGGGGCCAACGTCCTGACTTTC
CAYRQTGANVLTF
>TRBD1|TRBJ1-2|once|TRBV5-1
TGCGCCAGCAACCGGGGACAGGGAAACTATGGCTACACCTTC
CASNRGQGNYGYTF
>NA|TRBJ2-1|few|TRBV5-6
TGTGCCAGCAGCTTGGTAGGGGGTCGGGGTAAAAATGAGCAGTTCTTC
CASSLVGGRGKNEQFF
>TRBD1|TRBJ2-5|NA|TRBV7-9
TGTGCCAGCAGCTTAGGAGACAGGGCGCAAGAGACCCAGTACTTC
CASSLGDRAQETQYF
>NA|TRBJ2-1|NA|TRBV4-1
TGCGCCAGCAGCCTGTTCACCGGGACACCCTACAATGAGCAGTTCTTC
CASSLFTGTPYNEQFF
>TRBD1|TRBJ2-7|NA|TRBV19
TGTGCCAGTAGTCTACAGGGGTGGTCTTCCTACGAGCAGTACTTC
CASSLQGWSSYEQYF
>TRBD1|TRBJ1-1|NA|TRBV7-3
TGTGCCAGCAGCTTAAAGGAGGACAGGGGGCGGGGGGAAGCCTTCTTT
CASSLKEDRGRGEAFF
>NA|TRBJ2-2|NA|TRBV28
TGTGCCAGCAGTCCTACCGGGGAGCTGTTTTTT
CASSPTGELFF
>NA|TRBJ2-3|NA|TRBV4-2
TGTGCCAGCAGCCAAGCGCCAAGGAGTCCCACAGATACGCAGTATTTT
CASSQAPRSPTDTQYF
>TRBD1|TRBJ1-1|NA|TRBV7-2
TGTGCCAGCAGCCCAGGAGCAGGGGGCACTGAAGCTTTCTTT
CASSPGAGGTEAFF
>NA|TRBJ1-5|NA|TRBV28
TGTGCCAGCAGTTACCCTTGGGAGGGCGAGAGCAATCAGCCCCAGCATTTT
CASSYPWEGESNQPQHF
>NA|TRBJ2-2|few|TRBV6-5
TGTGCCAGCGGTGTGCGCCAGGGGAACACCGGGGAGCTGTTTTTT
CASGVRQGNTGELFF
>NA|TRBJ2-2|NA|TRBV5-1
TGCGCCAGCAGCTTTTATACGAGCACCGGGGAGCTGTTTTTT
CASSFYTSTGELFF
>NA|TRBJ1-2|once|TRBV2
TGTGCCAGCAGCAGACAGCCCTATGGCTACACCTTC
CASSRQPYGYTF
>TRBD1|TRBJ1-1|NA|TRBV11-3
TGTGCCAGCAGCTTACCGATTACAGGGACAGGGGCTGAAGCTTTCTTT
CASSLPITGTGAEAFF
>TRBD1|TRBJ2-5|NA|TRBV7-2
TGTGCCAGCAGCTTTTACCGGGACAGGTCAGAGACCCAGTACTTC
CASSFYRDRSETQYF